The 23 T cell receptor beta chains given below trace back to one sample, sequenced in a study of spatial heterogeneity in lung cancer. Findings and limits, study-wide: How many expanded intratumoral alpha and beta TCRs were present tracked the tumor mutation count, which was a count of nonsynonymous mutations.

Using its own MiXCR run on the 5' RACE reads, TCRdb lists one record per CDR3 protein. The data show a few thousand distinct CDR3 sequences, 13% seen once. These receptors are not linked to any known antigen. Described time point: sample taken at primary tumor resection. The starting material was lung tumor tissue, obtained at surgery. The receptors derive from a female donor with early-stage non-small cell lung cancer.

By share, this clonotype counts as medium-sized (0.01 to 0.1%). CDR3 protein: CASSPGQGANEKLFF. Written as DNA, the CDR3 is TGTGCCAGCAGCCCCGGACAGGGGGCTAATGAAAAACTGTTTTTT. The chain employs TRBV7-8 and TRBJ1-4, with 10 bases matching TRBD1. The CDR3 totals 15 residues. J was trimmed by 3 bases and V by 5 bases; bases with no gene match: 3. CDR1 SGHVS and CDR2 FQNEAQ come from the germline V gene.

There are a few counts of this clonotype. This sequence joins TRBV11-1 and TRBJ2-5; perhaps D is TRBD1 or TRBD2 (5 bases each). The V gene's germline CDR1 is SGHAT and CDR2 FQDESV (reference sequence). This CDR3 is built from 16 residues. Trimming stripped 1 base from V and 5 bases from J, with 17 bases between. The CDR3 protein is CASSLVGTGVGETQYF. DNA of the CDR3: TGTGCCAGCAGCTTAGTTGGGACCGGGGTCGGCGAGACCCAGTACTTC.

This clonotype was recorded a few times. The DNA of the CDR3 is TGTGCCAGCAGTGAAGGGGCGGGAGGGTACAATGAGCAGTTCTTC. Translated, it gives CASSEGAGGYNEQFF. The chain joins TRBV6-1 to TRBJ2-1; 9 nucleotides agree with TRBD2. V lost 1 base and J lost 4; bases outside the gene matches: 2. Germline V gives CDR1 MNHNS, CDR2 SASEGT. This CDR3 comprises 15 residues.

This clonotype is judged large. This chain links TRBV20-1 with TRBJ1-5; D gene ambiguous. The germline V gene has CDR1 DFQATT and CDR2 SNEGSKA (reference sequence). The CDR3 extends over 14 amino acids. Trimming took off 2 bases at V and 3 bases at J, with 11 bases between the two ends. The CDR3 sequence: CSARRGQFNQPQHF. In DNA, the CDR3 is TGCAGTGCTAGAAGAGGGCAATTCAATCAGCCCCAGCATTTT.

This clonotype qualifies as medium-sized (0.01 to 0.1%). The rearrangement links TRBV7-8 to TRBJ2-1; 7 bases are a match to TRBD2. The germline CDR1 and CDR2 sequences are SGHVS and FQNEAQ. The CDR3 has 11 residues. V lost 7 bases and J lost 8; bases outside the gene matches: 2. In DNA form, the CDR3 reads TGTGCCAGCAACCGGGAGGATGAGCAGTTCTTC. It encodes CASNREDEQFF.

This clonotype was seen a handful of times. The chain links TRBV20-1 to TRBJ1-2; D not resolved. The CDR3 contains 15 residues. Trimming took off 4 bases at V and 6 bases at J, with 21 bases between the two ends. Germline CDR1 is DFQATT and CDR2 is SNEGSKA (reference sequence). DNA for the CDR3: TGCAGTGCTAACAGTCCCGGCCTTATTGCGAATGGCTACACCTTC. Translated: CSANSPGLIANGYTF.

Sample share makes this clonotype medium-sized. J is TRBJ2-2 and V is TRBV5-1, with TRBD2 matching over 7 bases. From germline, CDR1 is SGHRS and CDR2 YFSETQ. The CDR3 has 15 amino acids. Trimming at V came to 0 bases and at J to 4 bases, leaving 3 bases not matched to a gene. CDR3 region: CASSLGTGGTGELFF. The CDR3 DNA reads TGCGCCAGCAGCTTGGGCACGGGGGGCACCGGGGAGCTGTTTTTT.

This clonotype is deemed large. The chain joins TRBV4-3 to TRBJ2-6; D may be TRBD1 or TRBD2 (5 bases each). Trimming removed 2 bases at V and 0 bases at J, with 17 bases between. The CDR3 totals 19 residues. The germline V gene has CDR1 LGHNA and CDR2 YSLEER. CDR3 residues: CASSQKRGTASSGANVLTF. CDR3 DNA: TGCGCCAGCAGCCAAAAAAGAGGGACGGCCAGCTCTGGGGCCAACGTCCTGACTTTC.

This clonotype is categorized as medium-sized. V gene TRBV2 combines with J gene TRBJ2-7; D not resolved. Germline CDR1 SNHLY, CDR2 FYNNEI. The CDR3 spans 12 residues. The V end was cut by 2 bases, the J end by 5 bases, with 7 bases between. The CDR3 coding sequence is TGTGCCAGCAGTGAAACCGGGCACGAGCAGTACTTC. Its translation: CASSETGHEQYF.

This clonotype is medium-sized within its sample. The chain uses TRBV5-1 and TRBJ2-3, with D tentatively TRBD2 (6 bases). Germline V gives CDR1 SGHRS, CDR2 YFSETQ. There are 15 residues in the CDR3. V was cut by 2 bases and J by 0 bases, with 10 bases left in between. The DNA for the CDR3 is TGCGCCAGCAGCTTATCTAGCGCAAGCACAGATACGCAGTATTTT. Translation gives CASSLSSASTDTQYF.

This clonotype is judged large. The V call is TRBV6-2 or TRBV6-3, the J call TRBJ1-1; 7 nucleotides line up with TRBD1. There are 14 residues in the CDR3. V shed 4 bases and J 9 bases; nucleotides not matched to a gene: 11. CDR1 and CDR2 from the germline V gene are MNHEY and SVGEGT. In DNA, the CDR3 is TGTGCCAGCAGTTTAACAGGGGTCACTCCCCAAGCTTTCTTT. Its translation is CASSLTGVTPQAFF.

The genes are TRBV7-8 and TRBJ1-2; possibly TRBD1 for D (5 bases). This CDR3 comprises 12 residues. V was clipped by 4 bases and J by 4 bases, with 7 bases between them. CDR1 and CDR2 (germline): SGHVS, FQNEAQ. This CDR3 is CASSSGPYGYTF. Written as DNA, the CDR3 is TGTGCCAGCAGCTCGGGGCCCTATGGCTACACCTTC. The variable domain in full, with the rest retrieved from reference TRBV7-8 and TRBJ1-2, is GAGVSQSPRYKVAKRGQDVALRCDPISGHVSLFWYQQALGQGPEFLTYFQNEAQLDKSGLPSDRFFAERPEGSVSTLKIQRTQQEDSAVYLCASSSGPYGYTFGSGTRLTVV.

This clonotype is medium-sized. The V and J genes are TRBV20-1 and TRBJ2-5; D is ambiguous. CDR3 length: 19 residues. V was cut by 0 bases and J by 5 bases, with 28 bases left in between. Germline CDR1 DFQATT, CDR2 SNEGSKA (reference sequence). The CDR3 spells CSARDFEPGFIPLKETQYF. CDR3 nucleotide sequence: TGCAGTGCTAGAGATTTTGAGCCAGGTTTTATCCCCCTCAAGGAGACCCAGTACTTC.

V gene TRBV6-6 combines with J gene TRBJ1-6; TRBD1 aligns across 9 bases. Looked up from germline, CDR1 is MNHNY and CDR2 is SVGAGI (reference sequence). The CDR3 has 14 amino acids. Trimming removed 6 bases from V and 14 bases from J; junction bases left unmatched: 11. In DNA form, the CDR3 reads TGTGCCAGCAGACTAGGACAGGGGTCGCGGTCCCTCCACTTT. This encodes CASRLGQGSRSLHF.

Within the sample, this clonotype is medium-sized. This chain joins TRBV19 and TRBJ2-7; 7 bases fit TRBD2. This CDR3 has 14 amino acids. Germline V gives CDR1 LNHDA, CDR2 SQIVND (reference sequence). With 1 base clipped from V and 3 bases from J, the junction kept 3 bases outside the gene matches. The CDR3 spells CASSIGGRVYEQYF. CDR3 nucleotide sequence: TGTGCCAGTAGTATAGGCGGGAGAGTCTACGAGCAGTACTTC. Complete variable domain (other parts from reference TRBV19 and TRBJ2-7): DGGITQSPKYLFRKEGQNVTLSCEQNLNHDAMYWYRQDPGQGLRLIYYSQIVNDFQKGDIAEGYSVSREKKESFPLTVTSAQKNPTAFYLCASSIGGRVYEQYFGPGTRLTVT.

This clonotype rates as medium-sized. The CDR3 bases are TGTGCCAGCAGCCCCCGACTAGCCAATGAGCAGTTCTTC. Translation gives CASSPRLANEQFF. The V call is TRBV3-1, the J call TRBJ2-1; 7 bases map to TRBD2. The germline gives CDR1 LGHDT, CDR2 YNNKEL (reference sequence). The CDR3 is made up of 13 amino acids. V lost 4 bases, J lost 6 bases, and 3 bases stayed unmatched.

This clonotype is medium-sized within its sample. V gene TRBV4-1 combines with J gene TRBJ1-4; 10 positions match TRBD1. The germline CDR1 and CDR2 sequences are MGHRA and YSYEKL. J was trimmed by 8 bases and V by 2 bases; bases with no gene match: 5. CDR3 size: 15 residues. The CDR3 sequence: CASSQSGTGVEKLFF. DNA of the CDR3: TGCGCCAGCAGCCAATCCGGGACAGGGGTGGAAAAACTGTTTTTT.

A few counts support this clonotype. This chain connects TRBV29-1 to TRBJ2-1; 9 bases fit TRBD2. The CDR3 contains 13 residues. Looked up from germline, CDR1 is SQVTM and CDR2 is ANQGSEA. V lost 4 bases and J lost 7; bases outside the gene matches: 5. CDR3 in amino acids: CSVVLAGKNEQFF. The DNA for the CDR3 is TGCAGCGTTGTCCTAGCGGGGAAAAATGAGCAGTTCTTC.

The CDR3 sequence: CASSPSGRAGNEQFF. Here the CDR3 DNA reads TGTGCCAGCAGTCCCAGCGGGAGGGCGGGAAATGAGCAGTTCTTC. The V call is TRBV28, the J call TRBJ2-1, with TRBD2 matching 10 bases. Germline CDR1 is MDHEN and CDR2 is SYDVKM. The V and J ends lost 5 bases and 7 bases, in that order; junction bases with no gene match: 8. The CDR3 extends over 15 amino acids.

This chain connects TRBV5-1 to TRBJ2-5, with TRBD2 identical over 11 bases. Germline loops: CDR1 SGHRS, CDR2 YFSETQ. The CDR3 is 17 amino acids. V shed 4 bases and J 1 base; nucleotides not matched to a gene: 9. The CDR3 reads CASSPAQLAGGQETQYF. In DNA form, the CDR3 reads TGCGCCAGCAGCCCGGCCCAGCTAGCGGGGGGCCAAGAGACCCAGTACTTC.

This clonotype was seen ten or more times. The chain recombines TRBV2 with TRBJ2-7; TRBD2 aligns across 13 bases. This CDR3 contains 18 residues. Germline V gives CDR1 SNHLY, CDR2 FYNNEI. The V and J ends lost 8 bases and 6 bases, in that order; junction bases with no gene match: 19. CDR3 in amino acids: CASRRTGTSGKLSGEQYF. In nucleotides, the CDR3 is TGTGCCAGCCGAAGGACTGGGACTAGCGGGAAGTTATCGGGCGAGCAGTACTTC.

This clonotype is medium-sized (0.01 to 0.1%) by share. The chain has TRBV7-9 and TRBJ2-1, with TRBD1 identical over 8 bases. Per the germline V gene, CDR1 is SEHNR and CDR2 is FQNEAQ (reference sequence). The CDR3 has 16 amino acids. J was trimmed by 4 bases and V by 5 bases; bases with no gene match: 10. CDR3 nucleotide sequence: TGTGCCAGCAGCCCAGGGACAGGACTTCGTTACAATGAGCAGTTCTTC. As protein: CASSPGTGLRYNEQFF. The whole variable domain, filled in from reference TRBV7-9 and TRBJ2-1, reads DTGVSQNPRHKITKRGQNVTFRCDPISEHNRLYWYRQTLGQGPEFLTYFQNEAQLEKSRLLSDRFSAERPKGSFSTLEIQRTEQGDSAMYLCASSPGTGLRYNEQFFGPGTRLTVL.

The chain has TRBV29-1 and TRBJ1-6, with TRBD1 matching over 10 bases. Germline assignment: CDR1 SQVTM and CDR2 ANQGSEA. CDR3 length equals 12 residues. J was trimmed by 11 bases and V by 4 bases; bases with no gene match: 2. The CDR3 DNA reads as TGCAGCGTTGGGGGACAGGGGACACCCCTCCACTTT. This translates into CSVGGQGTPLHF.